These 9 T cell receptor beta chains share one sample of origin, sequenced in a study of cytomegalovirus exposure and HLA in healthy donors. Libraries were prepared by immunoSEQ multiplex PCR; TCRdb keeps only in-frame clonotypes and omits some of them. The top ten hold around 15% of the sample, which has around 220,000 clones, over 70% seen once. Sample: PBMCs. Source of these receptors: a woman in her twenties or thirties in good health and CMV-seropositive.

J is TRBJ2-7 and V is TRBV11-3; no reliable D call. This CDR3 spans 13 amino acids. Germline values: CDR1 SGHNT, CDR2 YENEEA. V lost 6 bases to trimming and J lost 0 bases, with 9 bases between them. Here the CDR3 DNA reads TGTGCCAGCAGTTCCCGCGGCTCCTACGAGCAGTACTTC. This gives the protein CASSSRGSYEQYF.

This chain links TRBV28 with TRBJ1-2, with 7 bases fitting TRBD1. V trimming: 5 bases; J trimming: 4 bases; junction bases outside the gene matches: 10. The CDR3 totals 15 residues. The V gene's germline CDR1 is MDHEN and CDR2 SYDVKM. The CDR3 nucleotides read TGTGCCAGCAGTGCACATGACAGGGAGGCCTATGGCTACACCTTC. It is translated as CASSAHDREAYGYTF.

The V call is TRBV2, the J call TRBJ2-1; D gene uncertain. Trimming pared 6 bases from V and 2 bases from J, leaving 11 bases between. Germline V gene data show CDR1 as SNHLY and CDR2 as FYNNEI. The CDR3 is made up of 14 amino acids. The CDR3 region is CASSLDTAYNEQFF. The CDR3 coding sequence is TGTGCCAGCAGCTTAGACACAGCCTACAATGAGCAGTTCTTC.

The CDR3 loop is CASSDRANYGYTF. As DNA, the CDR3 is TGTGCCAGCAGTGACAGGGCTAACTATGGCTACACCTTC. This rearrangement joins TRBV6-6 to TRBJ1-2, with 7 positions matching TRBD1. This CDR3 region has 13 residues. Germline V gives CDR1 MNHNY, CDR2 SVGAGI (reference sequence). V shed 5 bases and J 0 bases; nucleotides not matched to a gene: 0.

The chain has TRBV5-4 and TRBJ1-2; no clear D. This CDR3 is built from 12 residues. V was cut by 2 bases and J by 8 bases, with 10 bases left in between. Per the germline V gene, CDR1 is SGHNT and CDR2 is YYREEE (reference sequence). The CDR3 DNA sequence: TGTGCCAGCAGCTTCGGGTCGCGGGGCTACACCTTC. This codes for CASSFGSRGYTF.

This sequence joins TRBV4-1 and TRBJ1-2; tentative D call: TRBD1 (6 bases). CDR3 length: 15 residues. Germline-derived CDR1 and CDR2 are MGHRA and YSYEKL. Trimming removed 0 bases at V and 4 bases at J, with 12 bases between. The CDR3 is CASSQEGGTTYGYTF. In DNA, the CDR3 is TGCGCCAGCAGCCAAGAAGGGGGGACGACCTATGGCTACACCTTC.

V usage is TRBV5-6 and J usage is TRBJ1-1, with D possibly matching TRBD1 (5 bases). Germline CDR1 reads SGHDT; CDR2 reads YYEEEE. CDR3 size: 14 residues. Trimming pared 3 bases from V and 0 bases from J, leaving 9 bases between. The CDR3 region has the DNA TGTGCCAGCAGCTACGGGGGGGTGAACACTGAAGCTTTCTTT. Amino acids: CASSYGGVNTEAFF. Complete variable domain (other parts from reference TRBV5-6 and TRBJ1-1): DAGVTQSPTHLIKTRGQQVTLRCSPKSGHDTVSWYQQALGQGPQFIFQYYEEEERQRGNFPDRFSGHQFPNYSSELNVNALLLGDSALYLCASSYGGVNTEAFFGQGTRLTVV.

This chain connects TRBV7-9 to TRBJ2-2, with D tentatively TRBD1 or TRBD2 (6 bases each). Germline CDR1 reads SEHNR; CDR2 reads FQNEAQ (reference sequence). Trimming took off 4 bases at V and 1 base at J, with 16 bases between the two ends. The CDR3 extends over 17 amino acids. CDR3 in DNA: TGTGCCAGCAGCTCTCGGCTGGCGGGACAGAACACCGGGGAGCTGTTTTTT. Translation: CASSSRLAGQNTGELFF.

The chain couples TRBV11-2 to TRBJ1-5; tentative D call: TRBD1 (6 bases). Trimming stripped 0 bases from V and 6 bases from J, with 6 bases between. Germline CDR1 is SGHAT and CDR2 is FQNNGV. The CDR3 is 13 residues long. CDR3 sequence: CASSLDRGQPQHF. In DNA form, the CDR3 reads TGTGCCAGCAGCTTAGACAGGGGTCAGCCCCAGCATTTT.